This T cell receptor beta chain was retrieved from a study of T cell responses to AZD1222 COVID-19 vaccine. A note on this clone: Its specificity is unknown.

General study findings and limits: CD4 TCRs associated with vaccination spanned spike, dominating at 160-218 and 743-854. In the spike-specific TCR repertoire, nearly half reportedly target unmutated variant regions. After the peak T cell response, and only then, were repertoires sampled.

CDR1 and CDR2 (germline): MNHEY, SVGAGI. The CDR3 sequence is 14 residues long. The J segment lost 5 bases and the V segment lost 6 bases, leaving 8 bases of the junction unmatched. Data came from immunoSEQ multiplex PCR; TCRdb stores just in-frame clones and leaves some out. This sample has 65,000 to 95,000 clones, with about 90% found just once. The origin of this receptor is an adult in good health. This chain joins TRBV6-5 and TRBJ2-5; 8 bases line up with TRBD2. Material: peripheral blood, obtained on day 0 of MenACWY control vaccination. The CDR3 here is CASRPRPGGETQYF. The DNA for the CDR3 is TGTGCCAGCAGGCCGAGACCGGGGGGGGAGACCCAGTACTTC.